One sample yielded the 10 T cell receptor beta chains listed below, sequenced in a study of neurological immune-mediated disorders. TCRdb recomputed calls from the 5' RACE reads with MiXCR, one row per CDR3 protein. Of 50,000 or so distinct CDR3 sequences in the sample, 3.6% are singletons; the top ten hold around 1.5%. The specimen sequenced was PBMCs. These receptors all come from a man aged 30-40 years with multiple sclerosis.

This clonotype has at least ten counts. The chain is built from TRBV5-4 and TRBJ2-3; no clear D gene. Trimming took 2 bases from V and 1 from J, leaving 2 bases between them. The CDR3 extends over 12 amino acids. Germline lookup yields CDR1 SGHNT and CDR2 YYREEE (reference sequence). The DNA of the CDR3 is TGTGCCAGCAGCTTCGGCACAGATACGCAGTATTTT. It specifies CASSFGTDTQYF.

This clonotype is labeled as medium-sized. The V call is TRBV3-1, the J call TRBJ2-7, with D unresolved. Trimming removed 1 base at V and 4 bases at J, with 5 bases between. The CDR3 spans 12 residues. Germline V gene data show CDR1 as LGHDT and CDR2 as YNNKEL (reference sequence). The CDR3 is CASSQVAYEQYF. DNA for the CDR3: TGTGCCAGCAGCCAAGTGGCGTACGAGCAGTACTTC.

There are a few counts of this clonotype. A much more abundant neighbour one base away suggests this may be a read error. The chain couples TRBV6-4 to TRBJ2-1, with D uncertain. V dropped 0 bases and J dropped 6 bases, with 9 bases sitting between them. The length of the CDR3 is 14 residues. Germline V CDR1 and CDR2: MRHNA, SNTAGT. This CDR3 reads CASSDSWKGNEQFF. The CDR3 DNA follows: TGTGCCAGCAGTGACTCCTGGAAGGGCAATGAGCAGTTCTTC.

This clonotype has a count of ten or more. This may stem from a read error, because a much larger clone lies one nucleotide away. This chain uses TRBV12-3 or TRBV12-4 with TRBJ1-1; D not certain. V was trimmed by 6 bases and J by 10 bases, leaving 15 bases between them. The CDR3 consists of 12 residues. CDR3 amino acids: CASSRTSKPAFF. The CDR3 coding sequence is TGTGCCAGCAGCAGGACGAGTAAACCAGCTTTCTTT.

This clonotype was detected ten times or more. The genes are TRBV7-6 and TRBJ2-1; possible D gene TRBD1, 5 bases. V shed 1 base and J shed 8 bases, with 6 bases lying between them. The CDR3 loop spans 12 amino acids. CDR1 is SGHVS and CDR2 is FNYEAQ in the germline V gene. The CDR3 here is CASSLGGDEQFF. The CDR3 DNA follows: TGTGCCAGCAGCTTAGGGGGCGATGAGCAGTTCTTC.

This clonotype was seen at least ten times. In DNA, the CDR3 is TGTGCCAGCAGCCAAGATCAGAGCAATCAGCCCCAGCATTTT. Translating gives CASSQDQSNQPQHF. The V and J genes are TRBV3-1 and TRBJ1-5; D unresolved. The V and J ends lost 0 bases and 1 base respectively, with 4 bases between them. The CDR3 is made up of 14 amino acids. In germline, CDR1 is LGHDT, CDR2 YNNKEL (reference sequence).

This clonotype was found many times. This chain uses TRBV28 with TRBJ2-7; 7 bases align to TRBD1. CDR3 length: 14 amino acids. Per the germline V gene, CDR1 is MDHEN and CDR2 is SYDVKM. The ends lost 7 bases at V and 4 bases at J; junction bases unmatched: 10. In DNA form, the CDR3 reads TGTGCCAGCACTTTTACGAGGGGGCGGTACGAGCAGTACTTC. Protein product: CASTFTRGRYEQYF.

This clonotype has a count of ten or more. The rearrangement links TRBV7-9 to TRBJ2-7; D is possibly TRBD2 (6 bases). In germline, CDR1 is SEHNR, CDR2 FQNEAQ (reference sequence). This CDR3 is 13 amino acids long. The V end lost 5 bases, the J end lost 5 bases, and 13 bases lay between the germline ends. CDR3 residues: CASSPTRENEQYF. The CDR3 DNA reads TGTGCCAGCAGCCCGACTCGGGAGAACGAGCAGTACTTC.

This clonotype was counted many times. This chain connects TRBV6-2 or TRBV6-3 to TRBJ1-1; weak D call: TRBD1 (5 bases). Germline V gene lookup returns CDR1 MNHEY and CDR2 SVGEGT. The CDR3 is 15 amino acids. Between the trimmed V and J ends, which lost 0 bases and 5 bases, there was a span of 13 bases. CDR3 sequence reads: CASSYSAGLGTEAFF. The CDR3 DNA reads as TGTGCCAGCAGTTACTCGGCAGGGCTCGGGACTGAAGCTTTCTTT.

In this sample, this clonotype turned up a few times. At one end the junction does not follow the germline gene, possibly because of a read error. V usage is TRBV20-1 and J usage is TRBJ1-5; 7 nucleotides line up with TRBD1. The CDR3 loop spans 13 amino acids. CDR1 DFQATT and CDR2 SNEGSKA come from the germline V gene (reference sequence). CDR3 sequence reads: CSARDLATGLENF. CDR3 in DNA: TGCAGTGCTAGAGATCTGGCGACAGGGCTGGAAAATTTT.